This entry lists 5 T cell receptor beta chains sequenced from one sample in a study of T cell responses to AZD1222 COVID-19 vaccine. TCRdb's table, derived via immunoSEQ multiplex PCR, lists solely in-frame clones and lacks some. The sample includes tens of thousands of clones, about 92% seen only once; the top ten take less than 3.5%. Here the sequenced sample was peripheral blood, taken on day 0 of AZD1222 vaccination. All receptors come from an adult in good health.

V usage is TRBV5-1 and J usage is TRBJ2-3, with 7 bases that match TRBD2. The CDR3 is made up of 15 amino acids. The germline gives CDR1 SGHRS, CDR2 YFSETQ. The V gene end was trimmed by 0 bases and the J gene end by 5 bases; junction bases not matched to a gene: 6. CDR3 sequence: CASSLGGGSGDTQYF. CDR3 sequence (DNA): TGCGCCAGCAGCTTGGGTGGCGGGAGCGGAGATACGCAGTATTTT.

The rearrangement links TRBV28 to TRBJ2-6; no reliable D call. V was shortened by 6 bases and J by 0 bases, with 9 bases between the two germline ends. This CDR3 is 15 amino acids long. Germline V gives CDR1 MDHEN, CDR2 SYDVKM. In nucleotides, the CDR3 is TGTGCCAGCAGGGGCGTGGGCTCTGGGGCCAACGTCCTGACTTTC. Translated: CASRGVGSGANVLTF.

J is TRBJ1-4 and V is TRBV6-5; possibly TRBD1 for D (6 bases). With 4 bases removed from V and 4 bases from J, the gap between germline ends came to 10 bases. The germline gives CDR1 MNHEY, CDR2 SVGAGI. The CDR3 consists of 14 residues. The CDR3 DNA reads TGTGCCAGCAGTTTCAGGGGTGTTAATGAAAAACTGTTTTTT. It is translated as CASSFRGVNEKLFF.

The rearrangement uses TRBV25-1 and TRBJ1-4; a possible D gene is TRBD1 (6 bases). There are 14 residues in the CDR3. V was clipped by 2 bases and J by 3 bases, with 7 bases between them. CDR1 is MGHDK and CDR2 is SYGVNS in the germline V gene. The CDR3 region is CASSEGQSNEKLFF. CDR3 coding DNA: TGTGCCAGCAGTGAAGGACAGTCTAATGAAAAACTGTTTTTT.

The chain has TRBV6-4 and TRBJ2-7; D is perhaps TRBD1 (6 bases). The CDR3 contains 15 residues. CDR1 MRHNA and CDR2 SNTAGT come from the germline V gene. V lost 7 bases and J lost 4, with 20 bases in between. CDR3 nucleotides: TGTGCCAGCATTGATAGGGGGACGGATACATACGAGCAGTACTTC. As protein: CASIDRGTDTYEQYF.